These 29 T cell receptor beta chains were all obtained from the same sample, sequenced in a study of OX40 agonist ivuxolimab in advanced cancers. Repertoires were generated with immunoSEQ multiplex PCR, while TCRdb's copy carries only in-frame clones and drops some. The sample contains about 79,000 clones, about 90% of which appear only once. The material was CD4+ or CD8+ T cells sorted from blood, obtained in a trial of the OX40 agonist ivuxolimab. These receptors came from an adult with an advanced solid tumor such as melanoma, head and neck, liver or kidney cancer.

The chain employs TRBV15 and TRBJ2-1; tentatively, D is TRBD2 (5 bases). V was trimmed by 0 bases and J by 0 bases, leaving 12 bases between them. The CDR3 totals 17 residues. Germline V gene sequence: CDR1 LNHNV, CDR2 YYDKDF (reference sequence). The CDR3 nucleotides read TGTGCCACCAGCAGAGATAGGTGGGCGGGCTCCTACAATGAGCAGTTCTTC. This gives the protein CATSRDRWAGSYNEQFF.

The chain employs TRBV9 and TRBJ2-5; the D call may be TRBD1 or TRBD2 (6 bases each). The CDR3 length is 13 residues. Looked up from germline, CDR1 is SGDLS and CDR2 is YYNGEE. V was cut by 1 base and J by 5 bases, with 9 bases left in between. CDR3 sequence: CASSVQGGETQYF. The CDR3 region has the DNA TGTGCCAGCAGCGTACAAGGGGGGGAGACCCAGTACTTC.

The genes are TRBV7-8 and TRBJ1-1; TRBD1 might be the D (6 bases). The CDR3 extends over 15 amino acids. V lost 7 bases, J lost 6 bases, and 21 bases lay in between. Germline CDR1 SGHVS, CDR2 FQNEAQ. The CDR3 coding sequence is TGTGCCAGCACACCTAACATGGGGGCGAAGGCTGAAGCTTTCTTT. This encodes CASTPNMGAKAEAFF.

This clone was picked up one time. The chain links TRBV5-1 to TRBJ1-3; no definite D call. From germline, CDR1 is SGHRS and CDR2 YFSETQ. V lost 6 bases, J lost 5 bases, and 12 bases lay in between. The CDR3 totals 13 residues. The CDR3, as DNA: TGCGCCAGCACTGATATCCAGAGAAACACCATATATTTT. This encodes CASTDIQRNTIYF.

This clone showed up just once. The J gene is TRBJ2-7, the V gene TRBV5-3, with D maybe TRBD1 (5 bases). TRBV5-3 is an open reading frame, and its role is uncertain. The CDR3 spans 16 residues. Trimming pared 1 base from V and 6 bases from J, leaving 20 bases between. CDR3 in DNA: TGTGCCAGAAGCTTGATTAGTCGCAGGGCCCTATCCGAGCAGTACTTC. Its translation is CARSLISRRALSEQYF.

Details on this clone: Other DNA sequences within the sample encode an identical CDR3. The J gene is TRBJ2-7, the V gene TRBV5-4; perhaps TRBD2 as D (5 bases). The germline V gene encodes CDR1 SGHNT and CDR2 YYREEE (reference sequence). V lost 4 bases and J lost 6, with 14 bases in between. This CDR3 comprises 13 residues. CDR3 region: CASSPDSLREQYF. In DNA, the CDR3 is TGTGCCAGCAGCCCGGACTCCCTGCGCGAGCAGTACTTC.

Note on this clone: Sequence at one end of the junction differs from germline and may be a read error. The rearrangement links TRBV7-7 to TRBJ2-1; D is tentatively TRBD1 or TRBD2 (6 bases each). Germline loops: CDR1 SSHAT, CDR2 FNYEAQ (reference sequence). The CDR3 is made up of 15 amino acids. The CDR3 sequence: CASSLGRGRSDEQFF. The CDR3 bases are TGTGCTAGCAGCTTAGGTCGGGGGCGATCGGATGAGCAGTTCTTC.

To note about this clone: Within the sample, other DNA sequences also encode this same CDR3. V usage is TRBV6-5 and J usage is TRBJ1-3, with D unresolved. The CDR3 is 13 residues long. CDR1 and CDR2 from the germline V gene are MNHEY and SVGAGI. Trimming removed 8 bases at V and 0 bases at J, with 8 bases between. The DNA for the CDR3 is TGTGCCAGCGGACGGAGCTCTGGAAACACCATATATTTT. This codes for CASGRSSGNTIYF.

The sample holds one count of this clone. The chain couples TRBV2 to TRBJ1-2, with D perhaps matching TRBD1 (6 bases). V shed 8 bases and J shed 4 bases, with 17 bases lying between them. Germline CDR1 is SNHLY and CDR2 is FYNNEI. CDR3 length: 14 amino acids. The CDR3 region is CASQDSGISYGYTF. CDR3 DNA: TGTGCCAGCCAGGACAGCGGGATTTCCTATGGCTACACCTTC.

The rearrangement joins TRBV5-1 to TRBJ1-1; the D gene is possibly TRBD1 (6 bases). V was shortened by 9 bases and J by 3 bases, with 21 bases between the two germline ends. The CDR3 covers 15 residues. In germline, CDR1 is SGHRS, CDR2 YFSETQ. CDR3 in amino acids: CATAGGGLSDTEAFF. The CDR3 DNA reads as TGCGCCACCGCAGGTGGGGGCTTGTCGGACACTGAAGCTTTCTTT. Full variable domain (rest looked up from reference TRBV5-1 and TRBJ1-1): KAGVTQTPRYLIKTRGQQVTLSCSPISGHRSVSWYQQTPGQGLQFLFEYFSETQRNKGNFPGRFSGRQFSNSRSEMNVSTLELGDSALYLCATAGGGLSDTEAFFGQGTRLTVV.

V gene TRBV28 combines with J gene TRBJ2-3, with D perhaps matching TRBD1 (6 bases). V lost 5 bases, J lost 0 bases, and 12 bases lay in between. Germline lookup yields CDR1 MDHEN and CDR2 SYDVKM. The CDR3 spans 15 residues. The CDR3 DNA follows: TGTGCCAGCAGTCTCCTACAGGGTAGCACAGATACGCAGTATTTT. This encodes CASSLLQGSTDTQYF.

This clone was seen more than once but under ten times. J is TRBJ1-5 and V is TRBV6-1; D ambiguous. V was cut by 1 base and J by 6 bases, with 10 bases left in between. CDR3 size: 14 residues. Germline-derived CDR1 and CDR2 are MNHNS and SASEGT. CDR3 DNA sequence: TGTGCCAGCAGTGAAGGGCTGATAGGTCAGCCCCAGCATTTT. It translates to CASSEGLIGQPQHF.

V usage is TRBV25-1 and J usage is TRBJ2-1, with D perhaps given as TRBD1 or TRBD2 (5 bases each). Per germline, CDR1 MGHDK and CDR2 SYGVNS. V lost 2 bases to trimming and J lost 0 bases, with 8 bases between them. The CDR3 runs to 15 residues. DNA for the CDR3: TGTGCCAGCAGTGAAATTGGGGGCTCCTACAATGAGCAGTTCTTC. Encoded protein: CASSEIGGSYNEQFF.

The chain recombines TRBV6-6 with TRBJ1-3; the D is unclear. This CDR3 comprises 15 residues. V was cut by 0 bases and J by 0 bases, with 6 bases left in between. Germline V CDR1 and CDR2: MNHNY, SVGAGI (reference sequence). CDR3 sequence reads: CASSYSSSSGNTIYF. DNA for the CDR3: TGTGCCAGCAGTTACTCTTCCAGCTCTGGAAACACCATATATTTT.

The V gene is TRBV5-1, the J gene TRBJ2-6; tentatively, D is TRBD1 (6 bases). CDR1 and CDR2 (germline): SGHRS, YFSETQ. V lost 2 bases to trimming and J lost 4 bases, with 13 bases between them. The CDR3 contains 16 residues. The CDR3 reads CASSLGGTRGANVLTF. CDR3 in DNA: TGCGCCAGCAGCTTAGGGGGAACGAGAGGGGCCAACGTCCTGACTTTC.

The V gene is TRBV6-5, the J gene TRBJ1-1; tentatively, D is TRBD1 (6 bases). This CDR3 is built from 14 residues. In germline, CDR1 is MNHEY, CDR2 SVGAGI. V was trimmed by 3 bases and J by 1 base, leaving 9 bases between them. DNA of the CDR3: TGTGCCAGCAGTTATACAGGGAAGAACACTGAAGCTTTCTTT. Translating gives CASSYTGKNTEAFF.

The gene calls are TRBV6-5 and TRBJ2-5, with 7 bases matching TRBD1. With 2 bases clipped from V and 7 bases from J, the junction kept 4 bases outside the gene matches. The germline gives CDR1 MNHEY, CDR2 SVGAGI. The CDR3 consists of 13 residues. DNA of the CDR3: TGTGCCAGCAGTTACGACAGGGAAGGGACCCAGTACTTC. Amino acid sequence: CASSYDREGTQYF.

This clone appeared once. The V call is TRBV19, the J call TRBJ1-5, with D unclear. V lost 5 bases to trimming and J lost 7 bases, with 24 bases between them. Germline lookup yields CDR1 LNHDA and CDR2 SQIVND (reference sequence). The length of the CDR3 is 17 residues. The chain's CDR3 is CASSGRFEPAARQPQHF. CDR3 coding DNA: TGTGCCAGTAGTGGGAGATTTGAGCCCGCGGCACGGCAGCCCCAGCATTTT.

The chain combines TRBV19 with TRBJ2-4, with D possibly TRBD1 on 5 matching bases. CDR3 length equals 14 residues. Looked up from germline, CDR1 is LNHDA and CDR2 is SQIVND (reference sequence). The V and J ends lost 7 bases and 0 bases respectively, with 10 bases between them. CDR3 residues: CASTMGLAKNIQYF. DNA of the CDR3: TGTGCCAGTACCATGGGGCTAGCCAAAAACATTCAGTACTTC.

The chain joins TRBV6-1 to TRBJ1-3; 8 bases match TRBD1. The CDR3 contains 14 residues. V gave up 6 bases and J gave up 3 bases; unmatched junction bases: 4. From germline, CDR1 is MNHNS and CDR2 SASEGT. DNA for the CDR3: TGTGCCAGCAGGGCGGACAGGGTTGGAAACACCATATATTTT. Protein product: CASRADRVGNTIYF.

J is TRBJ2-5 and V is TRBV18, with D perhaps TRBD2 (6 bases). Looked up from germline, CDR1 is KGHSH and CDR2 is LQKENI. Trimming left V 4 bases short and J 5 bases short, with 8 bases between. This CDR3 has 12 residues. The CDR3 DNA is TGTGCCAGCTCACGGGACTCCGAGACCCAGTACTTC. Protein sequence: CASSRDSETQYF.

V usage is TRBV7-9 and J usage is TRBJ2-7; 9 positions match TRBD1. CDR3 size: 15 residues. With 1 base clipped from V and 6 bases from J, the junction kept 7 bases outside the gene matches. Germline CDR1 and CDR2: SEHNR and FQNEAQ (reference sequence). The CDR3 region has the DNA TGTGCCAGCAGCTTAGGTGGGACAGGGCGGACCGAGCAGTACTTC. This translates into CASSLGGTGRTEQYF.

The J gene is TRBJ1-2, the V gene TRBV6-4; 11 bases agree with TRBD1. Germline V lookup: CDR1 MRHNA, CDR2 SNTAGT. The V gene end was trimmed by 6 bases and the J gene end by 2 bases; junction bases not matched to a gene: 5. The CDR3 has 15 amino acids. CDR3 DNA: TGTGCCAGCAGCCGAGGACAGGGGGCGAACTATGGCTACACCTTC. Translation: CASSRGQGANYGYTF.

This clone was recorded only once. This chain connects TRBV14 to TRBJ2-3; 9 bases fit TRBD2. The trim removed 1 base at V and 15 bases at J, leaving 5 bases unmatched. The germline V gene has CDR1 SGHDN and CDR2 FVKESK. The CDR3 is 12 residues long. CDR3 nucleotides: TGTGCCAGCAGCCAAGGTAGCGGGGGCCGTTATTTT. It codes for CASSQGSGGRYF.

V gene TRBV2 combines with J gene TRBJ1-6; D perhaps matches TRBD1 (5 bases). The V and J ends lost 6 bases and 0 bases respectively, with 9 bases between them. This CDR3 contains 15 residues. The germline V gene encodes CDR1 SNHLY and CDR2 FYNNEI. DNA of the CDR3: TGTGCCAGCAGAGCGCAGGGCTCCTATAATTCACCCCTCCACTTT. Protein sequence: CASRAQGSYNSPLHF.

The CDR3 DNA sequence: TGTGCCAGTAGCACGGGGGGTTCTCGCAATTCACCCCTCCACTTT. Translated: CASSTGGSRNSPLHF. The genes are TRBV19 and TRBJ1-6; tentative D call: TRBD1 (5 bases). V lost 6 bases to trimming and J lost 7 bases, with 16 bases between them. Germline V gene sequence: CDR1 LNHDA, CDR2 SQIVND (reference sequence). This CDR3 has 15 amino acids.

V is TRBV7-3 and J is TRBJ1-1; tentatively, D is TRBD1 (5 bases). Germline V gives CDR1 SGHTA, CDR2 FQGTGA. Trimming removed 2 bases from V and 6 bases from J, with 13 bases in between. This CDR3 has 14 residues. DNA for the CDR3: TGTGCCAGCAGCTTACAATCTGGGGGTTCTGAAGCTTTCTTT. Its translation is CASSLQSGGSEAFF.

The rearrangement joins TRBV15 to TRBJ2-5, with D possibly matching TRBD2 (7 bases). Germline assignment: CDR1 LNHNV and CDR2 YYDKDF (reference sequence). The V gene lost 6 bases and the J gene lost 1 base, with 18 bases spanning the gap. The CDR3 length is 16 residues. The CDR3 region has the DNA TGTGCCACCAGACAGGGAGGGGCAGCCAGCCAAGAGACCCAGTACTTC. Protein product: CATRQGGAASQETQYF.

The gene calls are TRBV19 and TRBJ2-5, with D possibly being TRBD1 (5 bases). Germline V CDR1 and CDR2: LNHDA, SQIVND (reference sequence). Trimming removed 5 bases from V and 5 bases from J, with 15 bases in between. The CDR3 is 14 residues long. The CDR3 is CASSESGARETQYF. The CDR3, as DNA: TGTGCCAGTAGTGAGTCTGGGGCCCGGGAGACCCAGTACTTC.